Presented here are 29 T cell receptor beta chains from one specimen sequenced in a study of breast tumors, draining lymph nodes, adjacent tissues. One entry per CDR3 protein results from TCRdb running MiXCR on the multiplex PCR reads. The top ten clones hold over 0.95% of a sample with over 250,000 distinct CDR3 sequences, about 30% of them seen once. Axillary draining lymph nodes of breast cancer patients supplied the node samples. The sequenced sample consisted of axillary lymph node tissue. The receptors were gathered from a female donor with breast cancer. Some clones in this sample may be carry-over from other donors' samples.

This clonotype was observed many times. V and J are TRBV12-3 or TRBV12-4 and TRBJ2-1; TRBD2 agrees at 12 bases. V was pared by 4 bases and J by 4 bases, with 5 bases of the junction left unmatched. The CDR3 covers 16 residues. This CDR3 is CASSSRLAGVYNEQFF. The CDR3, as DNA: TGTGCCAGCAGTTCTCGACTAGCGGGAGTATACAATGAGCAGTTCTTC.

This clonotype was seen repeatedly, ten times or more. V gene TRBV24-1 combines with J gene TRBJ1-5, with 10 bases fitting TRBD1. J gave up 5 bases and V 3 bases, and 3 bases lay outside the gene matches. Germline CDR1 is KGHDR and CDR2 is SFDVKD. This CDR3 is 15 amino acids long. For the CDR3, the DNA is TGTGCCACCAGTGATCCTGGACAGGGGGATCAGCCCCAGCATTTT. Translation gives CATSDPGQGDQPQHF.

This clonotype was detected many times. The chain employs TRBV12-3 or TRBV12-4 and TRBJ2-7, with 8 bases identical to TRBD1. J was trimmed by 5 bases and V by 5 bases; bases with no gene match: 8. The CDR3 spans 14 residues. CDR3 loop: CASSTYWTGNEQYF. CDR3 DNA: TGTGCCAGCAGTACCTACTGGACAGGGAACGAGCAGTACTTC.

With respect to this clonotype: At one boundary the junction diverges from the germline segment, which might be a read error. The rearrangement links TRBV20-1 to TRBJ2-1, with 14 positions matching TRBD2. Germline values: CDR1 DFQATT, CDR2 SNEGSKA (reference sequence). The CDR3 contains 17 residues. The CDR3 nucleotides are TGCAGTGCAACCCGGACTAGCGGGAGGAAATCCTACAATGAGCAGCTCTTC. It translates to CSATRTSGRKSYNEQLF.

The chain joins TRBV12-5 to TRBJ2-5, with D possibly TRBD1 on 5 matching bases. The CDR3 runs to 14 residues. Trimming took off 3 bases at V and 1 base at J, with 9 bases between the two ends. CDR1 is LGHNT and CDR2 is FRNRAP in the germline V gene. CDR3 in DNA: TGTGCTAGTGGTTTTAAGGGGTCCCAAGAGACCCAGTACTTC. As protein: CASGFKGSQETQYF.

As for this clonotype: A read error may account for a junction end that differs from germline. The V and J genes are TRBV5-1 and TRBJ2-5; 8 bases match TRBD2. The CDR3 sequence is 14 residues long. Looked up from germline, CDR1 is SGHRS and CDR2 is YFSETQ. The CDR3 nucleotides are TGCGCCAGCAGCCTTGGCGGGAGGAAAGAGAGCCAGTACTTC. It encodes CASSLGGRKESQYF.

The chain has TRBV10-3 and TRBJ2-5; D possibly corresponds to TRBD2 (6 bases). CDR1 is ENHRY, CDR2 SYGVKD, per germline. V lost 10 bases and J 0 bases, leaving 12 bases between the germline ends. CDR3 length equals 13 residues. The CDR3 bases are TGTGCCACCCCCCGGGGGAACCAAGAGACCCAGTACTTC. It codes for CATPRGNQETQYF.

A note on this clonotype: This clone may be a read error of a much larger clone one base away. The rearrangement joins TRBV12-3 or TRBV12-4 to TRBJ2-3; 10 nucleotides align to TRBD2. The CDR3 extends over 18 amino acids. The trim removed 6 bases at V and 4 bases at J, leaving 16 bases unmatched. The CDR3 sequence is CASSLRTGLAISADTQYF. Written as DNA, the CDR3 is TGTGCCAGCAGCCTAAGGACGGGACTAGCGATTAGCGCAGATACGCAGTATTTT.

The sample holds many counts of this clonotype. V usage is TRBV24-1 and J usage is TRBJ2-7; 7 nucleotides align to TRBD1. The CDR3 runs 14 residues. Germline CDR1 and CDR2: KGHDR and SFDVKD. V gave up 11 bases and J gave up 0 bases; unmatched junction bases: 9. This CDR3 reads CAIKMDRPSYEQYF. In DNA, the CDR3 is TGTGCCATCAAGATGGACAGGCCCTCCTACGAGCAGTACTTC.

This clonotype was seen only a few times. The chain employs TRBV7-9 and TRBJ2-7; D perhaps matches TRBD2 (5 bases). CDR3 length: 14 residues. Germline CDR1 is SEHNR and CDR2 is FQNEAQ (reference sequence). Deletions cut 1 base from V and 10 bases from J, with 17 bases between. CDR3 coding DNA: TGTGCCAGCAGCTTAGGCGCGGGTGCCCCCCCTCAGTACTTC. It translates to CASSLGAGAPPQYF.

Many counts were recorded for this clonotype. The chain recombines TRBV29-1 with TRBJ2-5; 12 bases fit TRBD1. CDR1 SQVTM and CDR2 ANQGSEA come from the germline V gene. Trimming at V came to 0 bases and at J to 5 bases, leaving 4 bases not matched to a gene. The CDR3 totals 15 residues. CDR3 loop: CSVEDGTGGGETQYF. DNA for the CDR3: TGCAGCGTTGAAGACGGGACAGGGGGCGGTGAGACCCAGTACTTC. The full variable domain, in which reference TRBV29-1 and TRBJ2-5 provide the parts outside the CDR3, is SAVISQKPSRDICQRGTSLTIQCQVDSQVTMMFWYRQQPGQSLTLIATANQGSEATYESGFVIDKFPISRPNLTFSTLTVSNMSPEDSSIYLCSVEDGTGGGETQYFGPGTRLLVL.

With respect to this clonotype: A much larger clone is a single base away; this may be a read error. The V gene is TRBV5-1, the J gene TRBJ2-1; 8 positions agree with TRBD1. Germline V CDR1 and CDR2: SGHRS, YFSETQ. The CDR3 extends over 15 amino acids. CDR3 DNA: TGCGCCAGCAGCTCCGGGACAGGAGCCTACAATGAGCAGTGCTTC. It translates to CASSSGTGAYNEQCF.

This clonotype has a handful of counts. The junction shows a germline mismatch at one end, possibly a read error. The chain links TRBV9 to TRBJ2-7; a possible D gene is TRBD1 (6 bases). CDR1 SGDLS and CDR2 YYNGEE come from the germline V gene. The CDR3 runs to 16 residues. This CDR3 reads CASSVAPGANLYGQYF. The CDR3, as DNA: TGTGCCAGCAGCGTAGCCCCAGGGGCGAATCTCTACGGGCAGTACTTC.

This clonotype was detected many times. The rearrangement uses TRBV20-1 and TRBJ1-2, with D possibly being TRBD1 (5 bases). Between the trimmed V and J ends, which lost 0 bases and 3 bases, there was a span of 11 bases. CDR1 is DFQATT, CDR2 SNEGSKA, per germline (reference sequence). CDR3 length: 14 amino acids. The CDR3 coding sequence is TGCAGTGCTAGAGACAGGGAATGGCACTATGGCTACACCTTC. Its translation is CSARDREWHYGYTF.

The sample holds many counts of this clonotype. The rearrangement uses TRBV12-3 or TRBV12-4 and TRBJ2-1; weak D call: TRBD2 (5 bases). CDR3 length: 12 residues. The V and J ends lost 7 bases and 5 bases respectively, with 9 bases between them. The CDR3 bases are TGTGCCAGCAAAGCGGAGGACAATGAGCAGTTCTTC. This gives the protein CASKAEDNEQFF.

This clonotype was seen at least ten times. The chain joins TRBV5-1 to TRBJ2-5; D is perhaps TRBD2 (5 bases). The CDR3 covers 14 residues. With 0 bases removed from V and 5 bases from J, the gap between germline ends came to 11 bases. Germline CDR1 is SGHRS and CDR2 is YFSETQ. This chain's CDR3 is CASSLVIRGETQYF. CDR3 nucleotide sequence: TGCGCCAGCAGCTTGGTGATAAGAGGGGAGACCCAGTACTTC.

Many counts were recorded for this clonotype. The genes are TRBV9 and TRBJ2-7, with 10 nucleotides matching TRBD1. Per germline, CDR1 SGDLS and CDR2 YYNGEE. The V gene end was trimmed by 3 bases and the J gene end by 3 bases; junction bases not matched to a gene: 3. The CDR3 has 14 amino acids. The CDR3 spells CASSGGQGHYEQYF. DNA for the CDR3: TGTGCCAGCAGCGGGGGACAGGGGCACTACGAGCAGTACTTC.

This clonotype was picked up a small number of times. The rearrangement joins TRBV28 to TRBJ1-5; possibly TRBD1 for D (6 bases). V lost 9 bases to trimming and J lost 6 bases, with 12 bases between them. Germline V CDR1 and CDR2: MDHEN, SYDVKM. This CDR3 region has 12 residues. The CDR3: CASQGGIQPQHF. As DNA, the CDR3 is TGTGCCAGTCAAGGGGGTATTCAGCCCCAGCATTTT.

About this clonotype itself: A much larger clone differs by one base, so this may be a read error. J is TRBJ2-7 and V is TRBV19; D may be TRBD2 (6 bases). Germline V gene lookup returns CDR1 LNHDA and CDR2 SQIVND (reference sequence). Between the trimmed V and J ends, which lost 7 bases and 0 bases, there was a span of 16 bases. The CDR3 spans 15 residues. CDR3 DNA: TGTGCCAGTAACCCGGAGAGGGGACTCTCCTACGAGCAGTACTTC. Its translation: CASNPERGLSYEQYF.

The chain couples TRBV11-2 to TRBJ2-5, with unresolved D. The germline CDR1 and CDR2 sequences are SGHAT and FQNNGV. Trimming pared 2 bases from V and 5 bases from J, leaving 18 bases between. The CDR3 is 16 residues long. This CDR3 reads CASSLYVGAARETQYF. Here the CDR3 DNA reads TGTGCCAGCAGCTTATACGTAGGCGCGGCCCGCGAGACCCAGTACTTC.

This clonotype was detected many times. The chain joins TRBV6-1 to TRBJ1-5, with a possible D match to TRBD1 (5 bases). CDR3 size: 14 residues. V dropped 3 bases and J dropped 5 bases, with 11 bases sitting between them. Germline CDR1 reads MNHNS; CDR2 reads SASEGT. CDR3 nucleotides: TGTGCCAGCAGTGACGGAGGGGCGCATCAGCCCCAGCATTTT. Translating it yields CASSDGGAHQPQHF.

As regards this clonotype: This may be a read error: a much more frequent sequence differs by one nucleotide. V gene TRBV30 combines with J gene TRBJ2-7; TRBD1 agrees at 8 bases. Germline trimming cut 3 bases from V and 1 base from J; bases unmatched to any gene: 5. From germline, CDR1 is GTSNPN and CDR2 SVGIG (reference sequence). The CDR3 has 14 amino acids. The CDR3 DNA reads as TGTGCCTGGAGGGACAGGGCGCTATCCTACGAGCAGTACTTC. Protein: CAWRDRALSYEQYF.

This clonotype was observed many times. The J gene is TRBJ1-6, the V gene TRBV7-9, with TRBD1 as a possible D gene (5 bases). The CDR3 is 13 residues long. Germline CDR1 reads SEHNR; CDR2 reads FQNEAQ (reference sequence). Trimming removed 3 bases at V and 7 bases at J, with 7 bases between. The CDR3 is CASSLTENSPLHF. CDR3 coding DNA: TGTGCCAGCAGCTTGACAGAGAATTCACCCCTCCACTTT.

This clonotype was seen at least ten times. The chain is built from TRBV7-9 and TRBJ2-7; the match to TRBD1 covers 9 bases. V lost 5 bases to trimming and J lost 5 bases; unmatched junction nucleotides: 7. The CDR3 sequence is 14 residues long. Germline V gene sequence: CDR1 SEHNR, CDR2 FQNEAQ (reference sequence). In DNA form, the CDR3 reads TGTGCCAGCAGCGGGGGGACAGGGACCCACGAGCAGTACTTC. Its protein product is CASSGGTGTHEQYF.

There are many counts of this clonotype. CDR3: CASSSEPSYEQYF. CDR3 sequence (DNA): TGTGCCAGCAGCTCCGAACCGTCCTACGAGCAGTACTTC. The chain carries TRBV7-2 and TRBJ2-7; D ambiguous. CDR3 size: 13 residues. Germline V gives CDR1 SGHTA, CDR2 FQGNSA. Trimming cost V 4 bases and J 1 base, with 8 bases left between them.

This clonotype was recorded many times. The chain joins TRBV5-1 to TRBJ2-7; 7 nucleotides match TRBD2. CDR3 length: 15 residues. After removal of 0 bases from V and 3 bases from J, the junction contained 6 bases not matched to a gene. CDR1 and CDR2 from the germline V gene are SGHRS and YFSETQ. The CDR3 DNA reads as TGCGCCAGCAGCTTGGCCGCGGGAGAGGGCTACGAGCAGTACTTC. Its translation is CASSLAAGEGYEQYF. Full variable domain (outside the CDR3, taken from reference TRBV5-1 and TRBJ2-7): KAGVTQTPRYLIKTRGQQVTLSCSPISGHRSVSWYQQTPGQGLQFLFEYFSETQRNKGNFPGRFSGRQFSNSRSEMNVSTLELGDSALYLCASSLAAGEGYEQYFGPGTRLTVT.

This clonotype was seen many times. This chain links TRBV20-1 with TRBJ2-7; D may be TRBD2 (6 bases). Germline V gene sequence: CDR1 DFQATT, CDR2 SNEGSKA (reference sequence). The V end lost 0 bases, the J end lost 7 bases, and 19 bases lay between the germline ends. The CDR3 runs 15 residues. The CDR3 region has the DNA TGCAGTGCTAGAGATCAGTCTAGCGCTCAAAGGGAGCAGTACTTC. Translation gives CSARDQSSAQREQYF.

This clonotype was found many times. This rearrangement joins TRBV6-6 to TRBJ1-6, with 11 bases identical to TRBD1. The V gene end was trimmed by 4 bases and the J gene end by 10 bases; junction bases not matched to a gene: 9. CDR1 and CDR2 from the germline V gene are MNHNY and SVGAGI (reference sequence). The CDR3 totals 16 residues. The CDR3 DNA is TGTGCCAGCAGTTCGGACAGGGGGCGTCCGTTGTCACCCCTCCACTTT. Translated: CASSSDRGRPLSPLHF.

This clonotype was seen more than once but under ten times. This likely comes from a read error, as the CDR3 has no conserved phenylalanine or tryptophan at its end. The rearrangement links TRBV19 to TRBJ2-1, with 14 bases that match TRBD2. Germline V lookup: CDR1 LNHDA, CDR2 SQIVND (reference sequence). The J segment lost 7 bases and the V segment lost 4 bases, leaving 6 bases of the junction unmatched. The CDR3 covers 16 residues. In DNA, the CDR3 is TGTGCCAGTAGTACCTCCGGACTAGCGGGAGGAAATGAGCAGTTCTCC. It codes for CASSTSGLAGGNEQFS.